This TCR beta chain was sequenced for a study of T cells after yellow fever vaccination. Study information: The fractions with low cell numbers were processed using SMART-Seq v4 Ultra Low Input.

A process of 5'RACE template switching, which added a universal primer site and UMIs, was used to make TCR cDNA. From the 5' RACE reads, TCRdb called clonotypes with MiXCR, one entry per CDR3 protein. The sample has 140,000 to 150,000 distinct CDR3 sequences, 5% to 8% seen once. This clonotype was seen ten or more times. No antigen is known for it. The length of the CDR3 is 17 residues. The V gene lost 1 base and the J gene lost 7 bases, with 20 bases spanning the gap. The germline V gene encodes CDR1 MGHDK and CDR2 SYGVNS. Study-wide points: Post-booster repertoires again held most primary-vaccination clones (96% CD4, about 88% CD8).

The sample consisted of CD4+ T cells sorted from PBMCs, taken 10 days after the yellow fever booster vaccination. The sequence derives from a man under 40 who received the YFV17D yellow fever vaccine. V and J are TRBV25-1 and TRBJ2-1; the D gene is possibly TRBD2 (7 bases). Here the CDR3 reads CASSESRGQGMVNEQFF. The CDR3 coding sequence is TGTGCCAGCAGTGAATCGCGGGGGCAGGGGATGGTAAATGAGCAGTTCTTC.